This entry lists 32 T cell receptor beta chains sequenced from one sample in a study of T cell clones after liver transplantation. Generated by immunoSEQ multiplex PCR, the TCRdb table keeps only in-frame clones and is missing some. The table includes some 120,000 clones, about nine tenths detected once. The sequenced sample was CD4+ T cells from blood, obtained 12 months after liver transplant. These receptors were collected from a human patient who received a liver transplant. The graft donor may have given rise to some T cells.

The chain couples TRBV27 to TRBJ2-3, with 11 bases matching TRBD2. Trimming removed 3 bases from V and 0 bases from J; junction bases left unmatched: 2. Germline CDR1 is MNHEY and CDR2 is SMNVEV (reference sequence). The CDR3 runs to 16 residues. For the CDR3, the DNA is TGTGCCAGCAGTTTGGGACTAGCGGCTAGCACAGATACGCAGTATTTT. Protein product: CASSLGLAASTDTQYF.

The CDR3 protein is CASSPGDGYTF. CDR3 DNA sequence: TGTGCCAGCTCACCAGGGGATGGCTACACCTTC. The rearrangement uses TRBV18 and TRBJ1-2; D remains unclear. CDR1 is KGHSH, CDR2 LQKENI, per germline. V shed 2 bases and J shed 6 bases, with 4 bases lying between them. This CDR3 has 11 residues.

The rearrangement joins TRBV11-2 to TRBJ2-3; D may be TRBD1 or TRBD2 (5 bases each). This CDR3 region has 14 residues. Germline V gives CDR1 SGHAT, CDR2 FQNNGV. V lost 2 bases to trimming and J lost 11 bases, with 17 bases between them. For the CDR3, the DNA is TGTGCCAGCAGCTTAAATGCAGGGACCGCCTGGCAGTATTTT. This gives the protein CASSLNAGTAWQYF. Combining the CDR3 with reference TRBV11-2 and TRBJ2-3 gives the whole variable domain EAGVAQSPRYKIIEKRQSVAFWCNPISGHATLYWYQQILGQGPKLLIQFQNNGVVDDSQLPKDRFSAERLKGVDSTLKIQPAKLEDSAVYLCASSLNAGTAWQYFGPGTRLTVL.

The rearrangement links TRBV10-3 to TRBJ2-7, with 9 bases identical to TRBD2. V lost 0 bases, J lost 4 bases, and 10 bases stayed unmatched. Germline V gene sequence: CDR1 ENHRY, CDR2 SYGVKD. This CDR3 is built from 17 residues. Here the CDR3 DNA reads TGTGCCATCAGTGAGTCGAATAAAGCGGGAGGTCGGTACGAGCAGTACTTC. It codes for CAISESNKAGGRYEQYF.

The chain recombines TRBV28 with TRBJ2-1; D could derive from TRBD1 or TRBD2 (5 bases each). Germline V lookup: CDR1 MDHEN, CDR2 SYDVKM. V was trimmed by 5 bases and J by 15 bases, leaving 14 bases between them. The CDR3 covers 11 residues. The CDR3 DNA reads as TGTGCCAGCAGTGGGAGTTGGGGCCTGTTCTTC. This translates into CASSGSWGLFF.

This chain joins TRBV7-6 and TRBJ1-2; TRBD1 aligns across 9 bases. This CDR3 has 16 residues. V was clipped by 5 bases and J by 0 bases; unmatched bases: 7. CDR1 and CDR2 from the germline V gene are SGHVS and FNYEAQ. CDR3 in amino acids: CASSPQTGGSNYGYTF. The CDR3 bases are TGTGCCAGCAGCCCCCAGACAGGGGGATCTAACTATGGCTACACCTTC.

The gene calls are TRBV4-3 and TRBJ2-1, with 7 bases lining up with TRBD2. CDR3 length equals 15 residues. CDR1 LGHNA and CDR2 YSLEER come from the germline V gene. With V trimmed by 4 bases and J by 5 bases, 8 bases remained unmatched. CDR3: CASSLRGGGHNEQFF. The CDR3 nucleotides read TGCGCCAGCAGCCTTCGCGGGGGTGGGCACAATGAGCAGTTCTTC.

The chain is built from TRBV4-3 and TRBJ2-5; TRBD2 is a possible D gene (5 bases). V was cut by 4 bases and J by 5 bases, with 20 bases left in between. Germline values: CDR1 LGHNA, CDR2 YSLEER. The CDR3 length is 16 residues. The CDR3: CASSLRYEAGRETQYF. CDR3 DNA sequence: TGCGCCAGCAGCCTCCGGTATGAGGCGGGTAGGGAGACCCAGTACTTC.

This clone occurred once. V and J are TRBV27 and TRBJ2-7; 9 bases are a match to TRBD1. The CDR3 length is 16 residues. The trim removed 6 bases at V and 5 bases at J, leaving 14 bases unmatched. The V gene's germline CDR1 is MNHEY and CDR2 SMNVEV (reference sequence). CDR3 bases: TGTGCCAGCAGGGGTTGGGGGGACAGGGAGGTCCACGAGCAGTACTTC. Protein sequence: CASRGWGDREVHEQYF.

This clone was recorded many times. J is TRBJ2-7 and V is TRBV5-5; D is ambiguous. The ends were cut back, 0 bases at V and 0 bases at J, with 10 bases in the middle. Germline V gene data show CDR1 as SGHKS and CDR2 as YYEKEE (reference sequence). The CDR3 loop spans 15 amino acids. CDR3 DNA: TGTGCCAGCAGCTTGGCCGGAGTGAACTCCTACGAGCAGTACTTC. Protein: CASSLAGVNSYEQYF. Together with reference TRBV5-5 and TRBJ2-7, the CDR3 gives the full variable domain: DAGVTQSPTHLIKTRGQQVTLRCSPISGHKSVSWYQQVLGQGPQFIFQYYEKEERGRGNFPDRFSARQFPNYSSELNVNALLLGDSALYLCASSLAGVNSYEQYFGPGTRLTVT.

This clone appeared a few times. The chain carries TRBV7-2 and TRBJ1-5, with D hard to call. Germline assignment: CDR1 SGHTA and CDR2 FQGNSA. CDR3 length equals 15 residues. The ends were cut back, 1 base at V and 1 base at J, with 8 bases in the middle. The chain's CDR3 is CASSLVSSSNQPQHF. The CDR3 DNA follows: TGTGCCAGCAGCTTAGTCAGCAGCAGCAATCAGCCCCAGCATTTT.

The chain recombines TRBV5-4 with TRBJ2-7; tentatively, D is TRBD2 (6 bases). The germline V and J ends were trimmed by 0 bases and 4 bases, with 14 bases remaining between them. This CDR3 comprises 15 residues. Germline lookup yields CDR1 SGHNT and CDR2 YYREEE (reference sequence). The CDR3 DNA reads TGTGCCAGCAGCTTGGTTGGAGGGGTCGGTTACGAGCAGTACTTC. It translates to CASSLVGGVGYEQYF.

The rearrangement links TRBV6-1 to TRBJ2-7; D gene ambiguous. The CDR3 spans 11 residues. Germline CDR1 reads MNHNS; CDR2 reads SASEGT. CDR3 region: CASSEWNQHQV. The CDR3 nucleotides read TGTGCCAGCAGTGAATGGAACCAGCATCAGGTC.

This clone appeared once. This chain uses TRBV12-5 with TRBJ2-3; a possible D gene is TRBD1 (5 bases). Germline V gene sequence: CDR1 LGHNT, CDR2 FRNRAP. Trimming pared 3 bases from V and 3 bases from J, leaving 10 bases between. CDR3 length: 14 amino acids. The CDR3 DNA follows: TGTGCTAGTGGTTTCCTGACAGCGACAGATACGCAGTATTTT. It is translated as CASGFLTATDTQYF.

The chain uses TRBV30 and TRBJ1-2; perhaps TRBD1 as D (6 bases). The CDR3 runs 12 residues. Germline V gene data show CDR1 as GTSNPN and CDR2 as SVGIG (reference sequence). Between the trimmed V and J ends, which lost 2 bases and 5 bases, there was a span of 9 bases. The CDR3 sequence: CAWSPTGYGYTF. The CDR3 nucleotides read TGTGCCTGGAGTCCAACAGGGTATGGCTACACCTTC.

Remarks on this clone: Because it lacks the conserved phenylalanine or tryptophan at the end, this CDR3 is likely a read error. Because the CDR3's place on the DNA is in doubt, the DNA is left out and the CDR3 is given as listed by TCRdb. This chain links TRBV23-1 with TRBJ2-3; TRBD2, the table's D call, lacks a check against the DNA. TRBV23-1 is an ORF, with its function uncertain. The CDR3 spans 13 residues, counting both ends. This CDR3 reads CASSQNLGEFADP.

J is TRBJ2-7 and V is TRBV15; D remains unclear. CDR1 and CDR2 from the germline V gene are LNHNV and YYDKDF (reference sequence). The CDR3 runs to 14 residues. The germline V and J ends were trimmed by 2 bases and 0 bases, with 8 bases remaining between them. The CDR3 region is CATSRTPGSYEQYF. The CDR3 DNA sequence: TGTGCCACCAGCAGAACCCCCGGCTCCTACGAGCAGTACTTC.

The chain has TRBV30 and TRBJ1-4, with 7 nucleotides matching TRBD1. This CDR3 is built from 14 residues. The germline CDR1 and CDR2 sequences are GTSNPN and SVGIG (reference sequence). V was pared by 1 base and J by 7 bases, with 6 bases of the junction left unmatched. The CDR3 region has the DNA TGTGCCTGGAGTGGGAACAGGGGAAGTGAAAAACTGTTTTTT. This codes for CAWSGNRGSEKLFF.

The rearrangement links TRBV19 to TRBJ2-1; D could derive from TRBD1 or TRBD2 (5 bases each). The CDR3 consists of 15 residues. Germline loops: CDR1 LNHDA, CDR2 SQIVND (reference sequence). V gave up 7 bases and J gave up 4 bases, with 17 bases separating them. CDR3: CASTGSPPLYNEQFF. The CDR3 nucleotides are TGTGCCAGTACAGGGAGTCCCCCGCTATACAATGAGCAGTTCTTC.

J is TRBJ2-5 and V is TRBV5-1; 9 bases fit TRBD2. This CDR3 contains 16 residues. V shed 0 bases and J 2 bases; nucleotides not matched to a gene: 5. Germline V CDR1 and CDR2: SGHRS, YFSETQ. The CDR3 DNA reads as TGCGCCAGCAGCTTGGAAGTAGCGGGAGTGCAAGAGACCCAGTACTTC. Translating it yields CASSLEVAGVQETQYF.

The rearrangement uses TRBV28 and TRBJ1-2; no definite D call. V lost 4 bases and J lost 1, with 7 bases in between. CDR1 and CDR2 (germline): MDHEN, SYDVKM. The CDR3 covers 13 residues. CDR3: CASSSNSNYGYTF. The CDR3 DNA sequence: TGTGCCAGCAGTTCCAACAGTAACTATGGCTACACCTTC.

In this sample, this clone turned up a few times. This chain uses TRBV4-1 with TRBJ2-3; either TRBD1 or TRBD2 may fit D (5 bases each). This CDR3 region has 13 residues. The germline CDR1 and CDR2 sequences are MGHRA and YSYEKL. The ends were cut back, 4 bases at V and 2 bases at J, with 7 bases in the middle. CDR3 nucleotides: TGCGCCAGCAGCCGGGACCCCACAGATACGCAGTATTTT. This sequence encodes CASSRDPTDTQYF.

There are a few counts of this clone. V is TRBV5-6 and J is TRBJ2-1, with D possibly TRBD2 on 6 matching bases. Germline V gene sequence: CDR1 SGHDT, CDR2 YYEEEE. The CDR3 is made up of 14 amino acids. Trimming removed 5 bases at V and 8 bases at J, with 17 bases between. For the CDR3, the DNA is TGTGCCAGCAGGTCCTACGGGAGCCGCGATGAGCAGTTCTTC. Its protein product is CASRSYGSRDEQFF.

The genes are TRBV19 and TRBJ1-5; tentative D call: TRBD1 (6 bases). V shed 3 bases and J shed 0 bases, with 18 bases lying between them. The length of the CDR3 is 18 residues. Germline CDR1 LNHDA, CDR2 SQIVND (reference sequence). CDR3 bases: TGTGCCAGTAGTATGAATGGAGGCCAGGGGTATAGCAATCAGCCCCAGCATTTT. This gives the protein CASSMNGGQGYSNQPQHF.

The CDR3 sequence is CASRRSRGDYEQYF. CDR3 DNA sequence: TGTGCCAGCAGACGCTCCAGGGGGGACTACGAGCAGTACTTC. The rearrangement links TRBV6-6 to TRBJ2-7, with D perhaps matching TRBD1 (7 bases). The CDR3 is 14 residues long. Trimming took off 6 bases at V and 3 bases at J, with 15 bases between the two ends. Germline V gene sequence: CDR1 MNHNY, CDR2 SVGAGI (reference sequence).

V usage is TRBV5-1 and J usage is TRBJ2-4, with unresolved D. With 0 bases removed from V and 7 bases from J, the gap between germline ends came to 2 bases. This CDR3 region has 11 residues. Germline assignment: CDR1 SGHRS and CDR2 YFSETQ. The CDR3: CASSLGNIQYF. DNA for the CDR3: TGCGCCAGCAGCTTGGGGAACATTCAGTACTTC.

This chain links TRBV6-6 with TRBJ2-4; a possible D gene is TRBD1 (7 bases). Trimming took 3 bases from V and 15 from J, leaving 21 bases between them. CDR1 MNHNY and CDR2 SVGAGI come from the germline V gene (reference sequence). This CDR3 spans 14 amino acids. The CDR3 is CASSYGTDTSFWYF. In DNA form, the CDR3 reads TGTGCCAGCAGTTATGGGACAGACACTAGCTTCTGGTACTTC.

The gene calls are TRBV18 and TRBJ2-7; 9 positions agree with TRBD1. CDR1 is KGHSH and CDR2 is LQKENI in the germline V gene. This CDR3 has 16 amino acids. V gave up 5 bases and J gave up 4 bases; unmatched junction bases: 12. The CDR3: CASSFTPGQGEYEQYF. DNA for the CDR3: TGTGCCAGCTCATTTACTCCGGGACAGGGCGAATACGAGCAGTACTTC.

This chain links TRBV6-5 with TRBJ2-1; 11 bases match TRBD2. CDR1 and CDR2 from the germline V gene are MNHEY and SVGAGI. Trimming removed 8 bases from V and 5 bases from J; junction bases left unmatched: 2. This CDR3 has 13 residues. DNA for the CDR3: TGTGCCAGCGGACTAGCGGGCAACAATGAGCAGTTCTTC. This translates into CASGLAGNNEQFF.

The CDR3 reads CASSRLTANTGELFF. CDR3 nucleotide sequence: TGTGCCAGCAGTAGACTGACGGCGAACACCGGGGAGCTGTTTTTT. The J gene is TRBJ2-2, the V gene TRBV27; unclear D gene. Germline loops: CDR1 MNHEY, CDR2 SMNVEV (reference sequence). The ends were cut back, 5 bases at V and 0 bases at J, with 10 bases in the middle. The CDR3 runs 15 residues.

This chain joins TRBV11-2 and TRBJ1-1; a weak D match, TRBD1 (5 bases). In germline, CDR1 is SGHAT, CDR2 FQNNGV. The CDR3 runs to 15 residues. V lost 5 bases to trimming and J lost 2 bases, with 15 bases between them. The DNA of the CDR3 is TGTGCCAGCAGCACGACAGACGCCCCTAACACTGAAGCTTTCTTT. It specifies CASSTTDAPNTEAFF.

The genes are TRBV19 and TRBJ1-5; 9 positions agree with TRBD1. The V gene end was trimmed by 7 bases and the J gene end by 6 bases; junction bases not matched to a gene: 16. CDR1 and CDR2 (germline): LNHDA, SQIVND (reference sequence). The CDR3 has 17 amino acids. The CDR3 protein is CASTYTKTGGVFQPQHF. The CDR3 nucleotides read TGTGCCAGTACCTATACTAAAACAGGGGGCGTATTTCAGCCCCAGCATTTT.